This T cell receptor (delta chain) comes out of a study of Vδ1+ human thymocytes. Whole-study findings and limits: Thymic TRG and TRD repertoires appeared highly polyclonal. Despite high sort purity, roughly 18% of thymic T cell receptor delta sequences were Vdelta2. Bulk repertoire data may be misinterpreted because of unexpected Vdelta2 sequences.

Purity of the sorted Vdelta1+ thymocytes ranged from roughly 98% to 99.6%. About this clone: Its target is unknown.

CDR3 length: 23 amino acids. Trimming at V came to 0 bases and at J to 0 bases, leaving 19 bases not matched to a gene. The V gene's germline CDR1 is TSWWSYY and CDR2 QGS. Extracted RNA was reverse transcribed into cDNA. CDR3 amplicons came from multiplex PCR with pooled V-gene forward and constant-region reverse primers. TCRdb re-analyzed the multiplex PCR reads via CATT. The repertoire holds tens of thousands of delta-chain clones, with roughly 16% as singletons. This TCR was recovered from a girl in the first two years of life who had congenital heart surgery. The rearrangement links TRDV1 to TRDJ1; 13 positions match TRDD3. The source material was Vdelta1+ gamma-delta thymocytes from the thymus. Subset indicated: FACS-sorted CD3+ TCRalphabeta- TCRVdelta1+ TCRVdelta2- thymocytes. The CDR3, as DNA: TGTGCTCTTGGGGAACTATGTCTTCCTACCCTTACTGGGGGATACGCCGACACCGATAAACTCATCTTT. Its protein product is CALGELCLPTLTGGYADTDKLIF.